This TCR beta chain was identified during a study of blood T cell repertoires in COVID-19 (dated by TCRdb to 2018 to 2021). Looking at the study overall: Samples covering the acute and convalescent phases of COVID-19 were provided by collaborators in the United States, Italy and Spain. The material from the prospective study consisted of cDNA or gDNA derived from T cells, B-cell-depleted T cells, or PBMCs. Deeply sampled blood TCRbeta repertoires from subjects exposed to, actively infected with, or recovered from COVID-19 were included in the dataset. The repertoires were made available in a free public database intended to serve as a resource for research on the immune response to SARS-CoV-2. The samples were drawn from two sources: the first 160 participants of the ongoing ImmuneRACE study, and over 950 subjects contributed by 6 global collaborators. The sample metadata nearly always contained a de-identified subject ID, COVID-19 status, age in years and sex. Where available, HLA class I and class II types were obtained from metadata supplied by the sample provider rather than from assay-based typing. General findings and caveats noted by the study authors: The amount of clinical and demographic metadata varied by source and participant and was provided uncurated.

Each collaborating institution followed its own protocols to collect whole blood in K2EDTA tubes. For TCRbeta analysis, collaborator samples were shipped as frozen whole blood, as isolated PBMCs, or as DNA extracted from either sample type. The immunoSEQ Assay, a bias-controlled multiplex PCR, was used to amplify TCRbeta CDR3 regions from genomic DNA. The authors' pipeline ran thus. The number of nucleated cells in each sample was estimated by amplification of reference gene primers within the assay. Sequence reads were collapsed and filtered to measure the absolute abundance of every unique TCRbeta CDR3 rearrangement. For each sample, productive Simpson clonality was calculated as the square root of Simpson's diversity index over productive rearrangements. In TCRdb, the immuneACCESS table is reduced to in-frame sequences with V and J assigned. These tables do not hold every clone; where another copy was compared, an unresolved V gene accounts for under half, and the others remain unexplained. That table is the source of V, J and clone size, and D and trimming were worked out from the DNA. The sample table lists about 210,000 clones, approximately 78% of them with a count of one. The top ten clones comprise around 12% of the sample.

Inclusive of the bounding cysteine and phenylalanine, the CDR3 is 13 residues long. Of all the DNA, just the CDR3 is kept, 39 bases in frame from base 1. Relative to germline, V is 5 bases shorter and J is 6 bases shorter, with 10 bases between their ends. Based on the germline V gene, the CDR1 and CDR2 sequences are MDHEN and SYDVKM. Of note for this clone: No antigen is known for it. No much larger clonotype is one base removed from it; base qualities were not supplied.

What was sequenced was peripheral blood. Recombination linked TRBV28 to TRBJ2-2; the D gene is not confidently resolved. The sequence derives from a woman aged 40 to 50 with acute or convalescent COVID-19. The DNA is TGTGCCAGCAGTGAGCAGGTGCCCGGGGAGCTGTTTTTT. This sequence encodes CASSEQVPGELFF.